What follows is one TCR beta chain and its context. Its specificity is unknown. Of the isolated RNA, all was reverse transcribed, and so the sequenced material was expressed TCRB transcripts. The repertoire was sequenced with immunoSEQ multiplex PCR; TCRdb's copy has only in-frame clones and lacks some. The table records more than 250,000 clones, approximately 15% of them present only once. This specimen belongs to a study of beta chain features in type 1 diabetes. A CD45RO/CCR7/CD25/CD127/CD95/CD27 panel sorted naive, central memory, regulatory and stem cell-like memory CD4+ cells. Points from the study as a whole: Shortening of TCRB CDR3s, moderate but significant, appeared in all four CD4+ subsets of Type 1 diabetes patients.

The CDR3 has 14 residues. Germline values: CDR1 MNHEY, CDR2 SMNVEV (reference sequence). The V gene end was trimmed by 4 bases and the J gene end by 7 bases; junction bases not matched to a gene: 6. Sequences were obtained from naive CD4+ T cells from blood. The source is a man aged 30 to 39 with type 1 diabetes. The V call is TRBV27, the J call TRBJ1-5, with 8 bases that match TRBD1. The CDR3 coding sequence is TGTGCCAGCAGTTCTCAGGGGGCATGGCAGCCCCAGCATTTT. Protein product: CASSSQGAWQPQHF.